Sequencing of this T cell receptor beta chain was carried out in a study of blood T cell repertoires in COVID-19. Study-level background: Whether acute or convalescent, the COVID-19 samples came from the United States, Italy and Spain.

How the authors handled the data: Quantification of nucleated cells was approximated via reference gene primer amplification. Libraries were prepared by immunoSEQ multiplex PCR; TCRdb keeps only in-frame clonotypes and omits some of them. Clone size and the V and J calls come from that table; the DNA yielded D and trimming. The sample contains approximately 400,000 clones, 70% to 90% of which appear only once. The CDR3 is 18 residues long. The V and J ends lost 6 bases and 4 bases, in that order; junction bases with no gene match: 18. Only a few counts were recorded for this clone. The chain joins TRBV5-3 to TRBJ2-2, with 7 bases lining up with TRBD1. TRBV5-3 is recorded as an ORF, its role being uncertain. The receptor was derived from a woman in her 50s with COVID-19, enrolled during active disease. Source material: peripheral blood. CDR3 sequence: CARNIPINRGSSTGELFF. The CDR3 DNA follows: TGTGCCAGAAACATACCAATAAACAGGGGCTCCTCCACCGGGGAGCTGTTTTTT.